This passage covers 5 T cell receptor beta chains from one sample sequenced in a study of T-cell memory formation after mild COVID-19. In TCRdb, the 5' RACE reads were re-called with MiXCR into one record per CDR3 protein. The table includes some 130,000 distinct CDR3 sequences, over 15% detected once. Sequences were obtained from PBMCs or a T cell subset sorted from them (not recorded which). The source is a man between 18 and 29 years old who had mild COVID-19 (a few samples of this study predate the infection). Cell type and time point are not known.

This clonotype was found a few times. The V gene is TRBV7-6, the J gene TRBJ2-6; D remains ambiguous. Germline CDR1 SGHVS, CDR2 FNYEAQ. The CDR3 sequence is 16 residues long. With 5 bases removed from V and 0 bases from J, the gap between germline ends came to 11 bases. The CDR3 DNA sequence: TGTGCCAGCAGCCGTGGGGTGTACTCTGGGGCCAACGTCCTGACTTTC. As protein: CASSRGVYSGANVLTF.

There are a few counts of this clonotype. V is TRBV12-3 or TRBV12-4 and J is TRBJ1-3; 12 bases match TRBD1. V lost 5 bases to trimming and J lost 4 bases; unmatched junction nucleotides: 3. The CDR3 sequence is 15 residues long. CDR3 bases: TGTGCCAGCAGTACCGGGACAGGGGGCGGAAACACCATATATTTT. This codes for CASSTGTGGGNTIYF.

This chain joins TRBV28 and TRBJ1-1; D perhaps matches TRBD1 (5 bases). The germline V and J ends were trimmed by 6 bases and 4 bases, with 15 bases remaining between them. This CDR3 spans 14 amino acids. Germline CDR1 reads MDHEN; CDR2 reads SYDVKM. The CDR3 nucleotides are TGTGCCAGCAGCCACCCAGCGCAGGGCACTGAAGCTTTCTTT. This encodes CASSHPAQGTEAFF.

This clonotype was found a few times. This chain connects TRBV20-1 to TRBJ1-5; a weak D match, TRBD1 (5 bases). Germline V gene lookup returns CDR1 DFQATT and CDR2 SNEGSKA (reference sequence). Between the trimmed V and J ends, which lost 3 bases and 1 base, there was a span of 13 bases. The CDR3 has 15 residues. The CDR3 DNA is TGCAGTGCTAGTCGAGTTGGGGGGAGCAATCAGCCCCAGCATTTT. This translates into CSASRVGGSNQPQHF.

At least ten counts were recorded for this clonotype. The chain is built from TRBV4-1 and TRBJ2-5, with TRBD2 as a possible D gene (5 bases). Trimming took off 4 bases at V and 1 base at J, with 13 bases between the two ends. The CDR3 is 15 amino acids. Germline values: CDR1 MGHRA, CDR2 YSYEKL. The CDR3 DNA follows: TGCGCCAGCAGCCTCGACTATCCAGCCCAAGAGACCCAGTACTTC. Translating gives CASSLDYPAQETQYF.